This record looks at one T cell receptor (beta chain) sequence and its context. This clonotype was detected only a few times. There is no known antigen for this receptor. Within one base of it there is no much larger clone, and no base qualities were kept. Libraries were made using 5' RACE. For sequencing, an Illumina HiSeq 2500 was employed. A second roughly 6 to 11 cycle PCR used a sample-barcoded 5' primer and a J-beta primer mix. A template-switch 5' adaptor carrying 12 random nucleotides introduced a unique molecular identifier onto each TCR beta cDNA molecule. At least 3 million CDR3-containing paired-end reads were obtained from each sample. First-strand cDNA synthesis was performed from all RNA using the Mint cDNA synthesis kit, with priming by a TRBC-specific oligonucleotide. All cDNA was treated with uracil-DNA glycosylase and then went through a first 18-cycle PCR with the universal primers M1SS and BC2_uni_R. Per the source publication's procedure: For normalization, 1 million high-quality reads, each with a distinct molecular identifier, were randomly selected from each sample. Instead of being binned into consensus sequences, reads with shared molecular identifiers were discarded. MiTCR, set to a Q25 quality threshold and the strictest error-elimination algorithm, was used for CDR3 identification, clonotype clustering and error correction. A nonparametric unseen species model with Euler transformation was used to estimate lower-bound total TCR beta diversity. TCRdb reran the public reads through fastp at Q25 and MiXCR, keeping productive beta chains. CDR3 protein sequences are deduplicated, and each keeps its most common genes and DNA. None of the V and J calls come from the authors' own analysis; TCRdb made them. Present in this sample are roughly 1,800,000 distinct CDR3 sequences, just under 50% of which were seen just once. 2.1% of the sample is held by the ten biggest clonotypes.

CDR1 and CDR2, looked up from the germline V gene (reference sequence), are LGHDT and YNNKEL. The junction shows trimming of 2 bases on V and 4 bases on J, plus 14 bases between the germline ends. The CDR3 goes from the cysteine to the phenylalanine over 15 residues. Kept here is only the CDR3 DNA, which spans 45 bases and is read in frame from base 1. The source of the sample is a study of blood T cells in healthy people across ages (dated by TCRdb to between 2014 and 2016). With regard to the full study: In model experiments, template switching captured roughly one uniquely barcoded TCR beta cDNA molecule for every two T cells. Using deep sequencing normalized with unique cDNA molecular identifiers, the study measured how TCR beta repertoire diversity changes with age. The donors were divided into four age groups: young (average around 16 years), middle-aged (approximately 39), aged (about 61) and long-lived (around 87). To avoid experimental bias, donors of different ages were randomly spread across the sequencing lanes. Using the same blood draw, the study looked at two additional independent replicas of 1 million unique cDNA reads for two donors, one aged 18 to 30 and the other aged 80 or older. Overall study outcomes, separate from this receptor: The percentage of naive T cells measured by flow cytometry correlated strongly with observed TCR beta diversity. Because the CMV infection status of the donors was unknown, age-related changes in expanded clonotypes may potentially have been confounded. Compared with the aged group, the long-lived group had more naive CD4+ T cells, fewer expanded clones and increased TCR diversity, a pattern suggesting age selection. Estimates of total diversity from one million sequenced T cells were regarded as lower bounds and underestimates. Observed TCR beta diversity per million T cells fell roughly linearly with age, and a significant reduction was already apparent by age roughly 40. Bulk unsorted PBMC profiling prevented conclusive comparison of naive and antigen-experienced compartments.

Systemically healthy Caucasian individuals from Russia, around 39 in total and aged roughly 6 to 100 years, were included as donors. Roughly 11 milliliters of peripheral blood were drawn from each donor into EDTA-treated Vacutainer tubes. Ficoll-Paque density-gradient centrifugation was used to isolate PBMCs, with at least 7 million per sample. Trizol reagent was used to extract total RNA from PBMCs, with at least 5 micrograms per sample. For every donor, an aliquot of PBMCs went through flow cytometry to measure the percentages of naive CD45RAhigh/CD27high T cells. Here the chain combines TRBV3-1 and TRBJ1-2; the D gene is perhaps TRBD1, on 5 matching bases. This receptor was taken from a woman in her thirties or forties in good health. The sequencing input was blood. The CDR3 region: CASSQPQGGFYGYTF. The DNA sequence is TGTGCCAGCAGCCAACCGCAGGGAGGCTTCTATGGCTACACCTTC.